Following are 3 T cell receptor beta chains from one sample sequenced in a study of blood T cell repertoires in COVID-19. The data were produced by immunoSEQ multiplex PCR, yet TCRdb's version contains in-frame clones alone and is incomplete. In the table there are just under 250,000 clones, around 89% of which are singletons. Sequenced material: PBMCs or T cells enriched from blood (not recorded which). These receptors all stem from a woman aged 25 to 39 who had recovered from COVID-19.

The chain joins TRBV28 to TRBJ2-7, with D perhaps TRBD1 (5 bases). The length of the CDR3 is 12 residues. Trimming removed 6 bases from V and 6 bases from J, with 12 bases in between. Germline loops: CDR1 MDHEN, CDR2 SYDVKM. CDR3 DNA: TGTGCCAGCAGAACAGGTTCCCTCGAGCAGTACTTC. Protein: CASRTGSLEQYF.

The V and J genes are TRBV28 and TRBJ1-1; unclear D gene. V lost 7 bases and J 0 bases, leaving 15 bases between the germline ends. The germline gives CDR1 MDHEN, CDR2 SYDVKM. CDR3 length equals 15 residues. CDR3 bases: TGTGCCAGCATCGCGGGCTCACCCATGAACACTGAAGCTTTCTTT. Protein: CASIAGSPMNTEAFF.

This clone was counted only a few times. V is TRBV19 and J is TRBJ1-1; D gene uncertain. The CDR3 contains 14 residues. Germline V gene sequence: CDR1 LNHDA, CDR2 SQIVND (reference sequence). V was pared by 4 bases and J by 1 base, with 10 bases between. The CDR3 DNA reads as TGTGCCAGTAGTAGGAGGAGTCAGAACACTGAAGCTTTCTTT. Translated: CASSRRSQNTEAFF. Supplemented by reference TRBV19 and TRBJ1-1, the full variable domain reads DGGITQSPKYLFRKEGQNVTLSCEQNLNHDAMYWYRQDPGQGLRLIYYSQIVNDFQKGDIAEGYSVSREKKESFPLTVTSAQKNPTAFYLCASSRRSQNTEAFFGQGTRLTVV.